The 4 T cell receptor beta chains below all came from one sample that was sequenced in a study of cytomegalovirus exposure and HLA in healthy donors listed by TCRdb under 2017. The library relied on the immunoSEQ multiplex PCR assay. The multiplex PCR relied on a mix of 60 forward primers for TCR Vbeta segments and 13 reverse primers for TCR Jbeta segments. TCRdb took over this immuneACCESS table, retaining in-frame rearrangements with V and J assigned. Such tables are incomplete; in checked studies, under half of the missing clones stem from an unresolved V gene, and the remainder is unexplained. This sample lists 180,000 or so clones; around 80% were detected once. The top ten constitute roughly 1.5% of the sample. The sequencing sample was made of PBMCs. The receptors come from a man aged 18 to 29 in good health and CMV-seronegative.

This chain links TRBV5-1 with TRBJ1-2; 7 bases align to TRBD1. CDR3 size: 16 residues. CDR1 is SGHRS, CDR2 YFSETQ, per germline. V shed 0 bases, J shed 8 bases, and the junction held 13 bases outside the gene matches. The CDR3 reads CASSLASGQGGDGYTF. CDR3 nucleotide sequence: TGCGCCAGCAGCTTGGCTTCGGGACAAGGGGGCGACGGCTACACCTTC.

A note on this clone: Other nucleotide sequences in the sample specify the same CDR3. The rearrangement uses TRBV5-4 and TRBJ2-7, with a possible D match to TRBD2 (6 bases). V lost 4 bases, J lost 0 bases, and 11 bases lay in between. Germline values: CDR1 SGHNT, CDR2 YYREEE (reference sequence). The CDR3 totals 14 residues. The CDR3 region is CASSADGGSYEQYF. CDR3 coding DNA: TGTGCCAGCAGCGCCGACGGGGGCTCCTACGAGCAGTACTTC.

In its sample, this clone was seen a few times. The chain employs TRBV4-1 and TRBJ1-4, with 9 bases lining up with TRBD1. Germline CDR1 reads MGHRA; CDR2 reads YSYEKL. With 3 bases clipped from V and 7 bases from J, the junction kept 9 bases outside the gene matches. This CDR3 is built from 16 residues. CDR3 sequence: CASSQGTGQSVEKLFF. The CDR3 DNA reads as TGCGCCAGCAGCCAGGGGACAGGGCAGTCGGTTGAAAAACTGTTTTTT.

This clone showed up just a few times. The chain recombines TRBV18 with TRBJ2-3; perhaps TRBD1 as D (5 bases). This CDR3 has 16 residues. Germline-derived CDR1 and CDR2 are KGHSH and LQKENI. Trimming pared 4 bases from V and 0 bases from J, leaving 14 bases between. The CDR3 spells CASSLRRQSSTDTQYF. The CDR3 DNA reads as TGTGCCAGCTCACTCAGACGACAGTCTAGCACAGATACGCAGTATTTT.